This T cell receptor beta chain derives from a study of T cell repertoires in cytomegalovirus infection (dated by TCRdb to the late 2010s). For the study in its entirety: Because public TCR beta signatures pointed to carriage of CMV infection together with the matching HLA type, the HLA type of each donor mattered for the analysis. The paper's findings and limits, for the study overall: The ex vivo response was dominated by HLA-C-restricted CMV-specific TCR beta clonotypes, which also provided the single most frequent clonotype in two of eight donors. In both this cohort and an independent roughly 400-donor cohort, the cumulative frequency of public TCR beta family members distinguished carriers of CMV infection plus the relevant HLA type.

Unmatched junction bases come to 5, with V trimmed by 3 bases and J by 4 bases. CDR1 and CDR2, per the germline V gene (reference sequence), are DFQATT and SNEGSKA. The CDR3 sequence holds 14 residues, the cysteine and phenylalanine included. Only CDR3 DNA is held: 42 bases, read in frame from base 1. There are a few counts of this clonotype. Its antigen remains unidentified. Per-base qualities were not stored, and no clone one base away is much larger. Sequencing used an Illumina HiSeq 1500. The raw public data were reprocessed by TCRdb itself: fastp quality trimming at Q25, MiXCR clonotype calling, in-frame beta chains only. CDR3 protein duplicates are merged, each entry listing the most common genes and DNA. This sample holds over 300,000 distinct CDR3 sequences; more than 8% were observed only once. The ten largest clones add up to roughly 4.5% of the sample.

The sequence was collected from a human donor in good health (CMV status not recorded). Some clones in this sample may be carry-over from other donors' samples. Material for sequencing was PBMCs. The V gene is TRBV20-1 and the J gene is TRBJ1-5; 8 bases in between match TRBD1. The CDR3 sequence is CSARGTGRNQPQHF. In nucleotide form, the sequence is TGCAGTGCTAGGGGGACAGGAAGAAATCAGCCCCAGCATTTT.